Below are 20 T cell receptor beta chains sequenced from a single sample in a study of CD8 T cells in ankylosing spondylitis. TCRdb re-analysed the 5' RACE reads in MiXCR, keeping a single row per CDR3 protein. Of about 25,000 distinct CDR3 sequences listed, roughly 2.5% are singletons. The sample was blood, either unsorted or a sorted T cell fraction (not recorded which). These receptors were taken from a female donor with ankylosing spondylitis or in good health (not recorded which).

This clonotype was seen at least ten times. This chain joins TRBV9 and TRBJ2-1; D tentatively fits TRBD1 or TRBD2 (5 bases each). The V gene's germline CDR1 is SGDLS and CDR2 YYNGEE. Trimming stripped 4 bases from V and 3 bases from J, with 17 bases between. This CDR3 is built from 16 residues. The chain's CDR3 is CASSPTGTAVYNEQFF. DNA for the CDR3: TGTGCCAGCAGCCCAACCGGGACGGCCGTCTACAATGAGCAGTTCTTC. Complete variable domain (other parts from reference TRBV9 and TRBJ2-1): DSGVTQTPKHLITATGQRVTLRCSPRSGDLSVYWYQQSLDQGLQFLIQYYNGEERAKGNILERFSAQQFPDLHSELNLSSLELGDSALYFCASSPTGTAVYNEQFFGPGTRLTVL.

This clonotype was counted ten times or more. The CDR3 bases are TGTGCCAGCAGCGGACCAGAGGTTTCGGACATTCAGTACTTC. It yields the protein CASSGPEVSDIQYF. V is TRBV9 and J is TRBJ2-4; the D is unclear. V dropped 3 bases and J dropped 8 bases, with 15 bases sitting between them. This CDR3 has 14 residues. Germline V gives CDR1 SGDLS, CDR2 YYNGEE.

Ten or more counts support this clonotype. DNA for the CDR3: TGTGCCAGCAGCGAGGGGTCAGGTTTGGGCTATGGCTACACCTTC. Protein: CASSEGSGLGYGYTF. The J gene is TRBJ1-2, the V gene TRBV9, with D perhaps TRBD1 (5 bases). The CDR3 consists of 15 residues. The ends were cut back, 3 bases at V and 4 bases at J, with 16 bases in the middle. Germline V lookup: CDR1 SGDLS, CDR2 YYNGEE. Based on the CDR3 plus reference TRBV9 and TRBJ1-2, the full variable domain is DSGVTQTPKHLITATGQRVTLRCSPRSGDLSVYWYQQSLDQGLQFLIQYYNGEERAKGNILERFSAQQFPDLHSELNLSSLELGDSALYFCASSEGSGLGYGYTFGSGTRLTVV.

This clonotype was observed many times. The J gene is TRBJ1-1, the V gene TRBV9; TRBD1 is a possible D gene (6 bases). Trimming shortened V by 2 bases and J by 3 bases, and 8 bases separated the two germline ends. CDR1 and CDR2 from the germline V gene are SGDLS and YYNGEE. CDR3 length: 13 amino acids. This CDR3 is CASSVWTDTEAFF. The CDR3 DNA reads as TGTGCCAGCAGCGTCTGGACAGACACTGAAGCTTTCTTT.

Many counts were recorded for this clonotype. The chain joins TRBV9 to TRBJ1-2; no clear D. The V gene lost 0 bases and the J gene lost 2 bases, with 11 bases spanning the gap. There are 15 residues in the CDR3. Germline V gene lookup returns CDR1 SGDLS and CDR2 YYNGEE. The CDR3 nucleotides are TGTGCCAGCAGCGTAGGGCAGACACCCAACTATGGCTACACCTTC. It yields the protein CASSVGQTPNYGYTF. Full variable domain (rest looked up from reference TRBV9 and TRBJ1-2): DSGVTQTPKHLITATGQRVTLRCSPRSGDLSVYWYQQSLDQGLQFLIQYYNGEERAKGNILERFSAQQFPDLHSELNLSSLELGDSALYFCASSVGQTPNYGYTFGSGTRLTVV.

Within the sample, this clonotype is medium-sized (0.01 to 0.1%). The V gene is TRBV9, the J gene TRBJ2-2; D is unclear. Germline lookup yields CDR1 SGDLS and CDR2 YYNGEE. V lost 0 bases to trimming and J lost 7 bases, with 10 bases between them. The CDR3 consists of 14 residues. The CDR3 bases are TGTGCCAGCAGCGTAGCACAGAAGCACGGGGAGCTGTTTTTT. Translation: CASSVAQKHGELFF.

This clonotype was seen at least ten times. V and J are TRBV9 and TRBJ2-2; D possibly corresponds to TRBD1 (6 bases). Trimming cost V 1 base and J 4 bases, with 14 bases left between them. The CDR3 runs 16 residues. The germline gives CDR1 SGDLS, CDR2 YYNGEE. CDR3 in DNA: TGTGCCAGCAGCGTAATCAGGACAGCGTTCACCGGGGAGCTGTTTTTT. This gives the protein CASSVIRTAFTGELFF.

The genes are TRBV9 and TRBJ2-3, with TRBD2 matching over 8 bases. This CDR3 has 15 amino acids. V trimming: 6 bases; J trimming: 4 bases; junction bases outside the gene matches: 10. Germline V gene data show CDR1 as SGDLS and CDR2 as YYNGEE. Written as DNA, the CDR3 is TGTGCCAGCACTTATTTCGGGGGGGCATCAGATACGCAGTATTTT. Residues: CASTYFGGASDTQYF.

The sample holds many counts of this clonotype. The chain has TRBV9 and TRBJ2-1, with 7 positions matching TRBD2. Germline V gene data show CDR1 as SGDLS and CDR2 as YYNGEE. The CDR3 length is 16 residues. The ends lost 0 bases at V and 7 bases at J; junction bases unmatched: 10. CDR3 DNA: TGTGCCAGCAGCGTAGGGGCGGGAGCCCTCGGGAATGAGCAGTTCTTC. It is translated as CASSVGAGALGNEQFF.

There are a few counts of this clonotype. This chain joins TRBV9 and TRBJ2-2; weak D call: TRBD2 (6 bases). V lost 1 base and J 4 bases, leaving 14 bases between the germline ends. Germline V gene data show CDR1 as SGDLS and CDR2 as YYNGEE. The CDR3 loop spans 16 amino acids. The CDR3 reads CASSVIAVSATGELFF. CDR3 coding DNA: TGTGCCAGCAGCGTAATAGCGGTATCGGCCACCGGGGAGCTGTTTTTT.

Sample share makes this clonotype medium-sized. The gene calls are TRBV9 and TRBJ2-3, with D possibly matching TRBD2 (5 bases). The CDR3 runs to 13 residues. Trimming shortened V by 3 bases and J by 1 base, and 6 bases separated the two germline ends. Germline V gene sequence: CDR1 SGDLS, CDR2 YYNGEE. The CDR3 region has the DNA TGTGCCAGCAGCGGGAGGCGCACAGATACGCAGTATTTT. This sequence encodes CASSGRRTDTQYF.

This clonotype was seen ten or more times. V is TRBV9 and J is TRBJ2-1, with D possibly being TRBD1 or TRBD2 (6 bases each). Deletions cut 0 bases from V and 9 bases from J, with 16 bases between. CDR3 length: 15 amino acids. CDR1 and CDR2 from the germline V gene are SGDLS and YYNGEE. The DNA for the CDR3 is TGTGCCAGCAGCGTAGAGGGGGTTGAGGGGGGTGAGCAGTTCTTC. Translation gives CASSVEGVEGGEQFF.

This clonotype was observed many times. The chain is built from TRBV9 and TRBJ2-4; 8 nucleotides align to TRBD1. The CDR3 has 14 amino acids. Per the germline V gene, CDR1 is SGDLS and CDR2 is YYNGEE. V was clipped by 0 bases and J by 6 bases; unmatched bases: 2. The chain's CDR3 is CASSVEGQGNIQYF. DNA of the CDR3: TGTGCCAGCAGCGTAGAAGGACAGGGAAACATTCAGTACTTC. The full variable domain, its missing parts supplied by reference TRBV9 and TRBJ2-4, is DSGVTQTPKHLITATGQRVTLRCSPRSGDLSVYWYQQSLDQGLQFLIQYYNGEERAKGNILERFSAQQFPDLHSELNLSSLELGDSALYFCASSVEGQGNIQYFGAGTRLSVL.

This clonotype was seen many times. The chain has TRBV9 and TRBJ2-2; a possible D gene is TRBD2 (5 bases). This CDR3 is built from 15 residues. The V end was cut by 1 base, the J end by 2 bases, with 9 bases between. Germline-derived CDR1 and CDR2 are SGDLS and YYNGEE. CDR3 region: CASSVTRFNTGELFF. CDR3 DNA: TGTGCCAGCAGCGTAACTAGGTTTAACACCGGGGAGCTGTTTTTT.

This clonotype was detected many times. The chain couples TRBV9 to TRBJ1-3; 9 nucleotides agree with TRBD1. Germline CDR1 SGDLS, CDR2 YYNGEE. Unmatched junction bases numbered 11, after V lost 5 bases and J lost 14 bases. The CDR3 spans 13 residues. The CDR3 protein is CASRNEPGQGLYF. The CDR3 region has the DNA TGTGCCAGCAGGAACGAACCGGGACAGGGTTTATATTTT.

This clonotype was observed at least ten times. The CDR3 DNA is TGTGCCAGCAGCGGAAACAGGGGCGATTATAATTCACCCCTCCACTTT. It translates to CASSGNRGDYNSPLHF. This chain joins TRBV9 and TRBJ1-6, with 7 bases that match TRBD1. In germline, CDR1 is SGDLS, CDR2 YYNGEE. Trimming at V came to 3 bases and at J to 4 bases, leaving 7 bases not matched to a gene. The CDR3 is 16 residues long.

This clonotype appeared many times. V gene TRBV29-1 combines with J gene TRBJ1-2; TRBD1 is a possible D gene (5 bases). V lost 4 bases to trimming and J lost 4 bases, with 31 bases between them. Germline V gene data show CDR1 as SQVTM and CDR2 as ANQGSEA. There are 19 residues in the CDR3. The CDR3 DNA reads TGCAGCGTTGGAGGGGAGACACTTCTAGTTTCGGCCCCTATCTATGGCTACACCTTC. This encodes CSVGGETLLVSAPIYGYTF.

This clonotype was picked up many times. The chain uses TRBV9 and TRBJ2-5; TRBD1 aligns across 7 bases. V trimming: 0 bases; J trimming: 4 bases; junction bases outside the gene matches: 9. The CDR3 length is 16 residues. CDR1 and CDR2 (germline): SGDLS, YYNGEE. CDR3 sequence: CASSVAPTGMGETQYF. The CDR3 DNA reads TGTGCCAGCAGCGTAGCCCCGACAGGGATGGGAGAGACCCAGTACTTC.

This clonotype was found many times. CDR3 in DNA: TGTGCCAGCAGCGAGGCTCCCGGTAATTCACCCCTCCACTTT. Its protein is CASSEAPGNSPLHF. This chain uses TRBV9 with TRBJ1-6, with D unclear. CDR3 size: 14 residues. Germline lookup yields CDR1 SGDLS and CDR2 YYNGEE. Trimming took off 3 bases at V and 6 bases at J, with 10 bases between the two ends.

The sample holds many counts of this clonotype. V gene TRBV9 combines with J gene TRBJ2-7; TRBD2 is a possible D gene (6 bases). The germline V gene has CDR1 SGDLS and CDR2 YYNGEE. Trimming took 0 bases from V and 6 from J, leaving 19 bases between them. The CDR3 contains 16 residues. CDR3 DNA: TGTGCCAGCAGCGTAGGTGTGGCGGGATCCTCGAGCGAGCAGTACTTC. This sequence encodes CASSVGVAGSSSEQYF.